The rows below give T cell receptor beta chains drawn from one sample of a study of CD8 T cells in ankylosing spondylitis. TCRdb analysed the 5' RACE reads with MiXCR anew, one entry per CDR3 protein. The sample lists 700,000 to 850,000 distinct CDR3 sequences, 12% occurring once. Sequenced sample: blood, either unsorted or a sorted T cell fraction (not recorded which). All receptors derive from a male donor with ankylosing spondylitis. CDR3s include the opening cysteine and the closing phenylalanine or tryptophan. The order of the fields is CDR3 protein, CDR3 DNA, V gene, D gene, J gene, clone size. The D gene is left open where the match is weak. For some rows the clone size is stated as once, few or many, or as a class when expanded; others skip it.

cdr3_aa: CSATKGGEETQYF
cdr3_nt: TGCAGTGCTACCAAAGGCGGGGAAGAGACCCAGTACTTC
v_call: TRBV20-1
d_call: NA
j_call: TRBJ2-5
clone_size: many

cdr3_aa: CSVETLDTDTQYF
cdr3_nt: TGCAGCGTTGAGACACTGGACACAGATACGCAGTATTTT
v_call: TRBV29-1
d_call: NA
j_call: TRBJ2-3
clone_size: many

cdr3_aa: CSASQGGWGNQPQHF
cdr3_nt: TGCAGTGCTAGTCAAGGGGGCTGGGGCAATCAGCCCCAGCATTTT
v_call: TRBV20-1
d_call: TRBD1
j_call: TRBJ1-5
clone_size: NA

cdr3_aa: CAARTGGNQPQHF
cdr3_nt: TGTGCCGCCCGGACAGGGGGCAATCAGCCCCAGCATTTT
v_call: TRBV10-3
d_call: TRBD1
j_call: TRBJ1-5
clone_size: few

cdr3_aa: CSVKTGGYGYTF
cdr3_nt: TGCAGCGTTAAAACAGGGGGCTATGGCTACACCTTC
v_call: TRBV29-1
d_call: TRBD1
j_call: TRBJ1-2
clone_size: few

cdr3_aa: CASSPSGTGYEKLFF
cdr3_nt: TGTGCCAGCAGCCCCTCTGGGACAGGGTATGAAAAACTGTTTTTT
v_call: TRBV6-1
d_call: TRBD1
j_call: TRBJ1-4
clone_size: many

cdr3_aa: CSASIGTVGETQYF
cdr3_nt: TGCAGTGCTAGTATCGGGACAGTGGGAGAGACCCAGTACTTC
v_call: TRBV20-1
d_call: TRBD1
j_call: TRBJ2-5
clone_size: many

cdr3_aa: CASSLLSGTEETQYF
cdr3_nt: TGCGCCAGCAGCTTACTATCCGGGACAGAAGAGACCCAGTACTTC
v_call: TRBV5-1
d_call: TRBD1
j_call: TRBJ2-5
clone_size: NA

cdr3_aa: CATSDPPPRENIQYF
cdr3_nt: TGTGCCACCAGTGATCCCCCCCCGCGAGAAAACATTCAGTACTTC
v_call: TRBV24-1
d_call: NA
j_call: TRBJ2-4
clone_size: NA

cdr3_aa: CASSLQTGSSSYNEQFF
cdr3_nt: TGTGCCAGCAGCCTACAGACAGGATCGAGCTCCTACAATGAGCAGTTCTTC
v_call: TRBV7-9
d_call: NA
j_call: TRBJ2-1
clone_size: NA

cdr3_aa: CASSIDRGNGYTF
cdr3_nt: TGTGCCAGCAGCATCGACAGGGGTAATGGCTACACCTTC
v_call: TRBV16
d_call: TRBD1
j_call: TRBJ1-2
clone_size: NA

cdr3_aa: CASSTGGMNTEAFF
cdr3_nt: TGTGCCAGCAGCACAGGGGGGATGAACACTGAAGCTTTCTTT
v_call: TRBV7-9
d_call: TRBD1
j_call: TRBJ1-1
clone_size: few

cdr3_aa: CASSLFPGQGGAETQYF
cdr3_nt: TGTGCCAGCAGTTTATTTCCAGGACAGGGAGGGGCAGAGACCCAGTACTTC
v_call: TRBV28
d_call: NA
j_call: TRBJ2-5
clone_size: NA

cdr3_aa: CSARDHQGNYYEQYF
cdr3_nt: TGCAGTGCTAGAGATCACCAGGGAAACTACTACGAGCAGTACTTC
v_call: TRBV20-1
d_call: NA
j_call: TRBJ2-7
clone_size: NA

cdr3_aa: CASSLEPPEAFF
cdr3_nt: TGTGCCAGCAGCTTAGAACCACCCGAAGCTTTCTTT
v_call: TRBV7-2
d_call: NA
j_call: TRBJ1-1
clone_size: few

cdr3_aa: CASKKEPREDYGYTF
cdr3_nt: TGTGCCAGCAAAAAGGAACCGAGAGAGGACTATGGCTACACCTTC
v_call: TRBV6-2/TRBV6-3
d_call: NA
j_call: TRBJ1-2
clone_size: few

cdr3_aa: CSVETSLYNEQFF
cdr3_nt: TGCAGCGTTGAGACTAGCCTTTACAATGAGCAGTTCTTC
v_call: TRBV29-1
d_call: TRBD2
j_call: TRBJ2-1
clone_size: NA

cdr3_aa: CASSLGRAGGPGQETQYF
cdr3_nt: TGTGCCAGCAGCTTAGGGCGAGCGGGAGGGCCCGGGCAAGAGACCCAGTACTTC
v_call: TRBV11-1
d_call: TRBD2
j_call: TRBJ2-5
clone_size: NA

cdr3_aa: CASSVTRSGELFF
cdr3_nt: TGTGCCAGCAGCGTTACAAGATCCGGGGAGCTGTTTTTT
v_call: TRBV12-3/TRBV12-4
d_call: NA
j_call: TRBJ2-2
clone_size: NA

cdr3_aa: CSARVVEAYEQYF
cdr3_nt: TGCAGTGCTAGAGTAGTCGAGGCCTACGAGCAGTACTTC
v_call: TRBV20-1
d_call: NA
j_call: TRBJ2-7
clone_size: few

cdr3_aa: CSVDKVYSTDTQYF
cdr3_nt: TGCAGCGTTGATAAAGTCTACAGCACAGATACGCAGTATTTT
v_call: TRBV29-1
d_call: NA
j_call: TRBJ2-3
clone_size: NA

cdr3_aa: CSVQGTSLYNEQFF
cdr3_nt: TGCAGCGTCCAGGGGACTAGCTTGTACAATGAGCAGTTCTTC
v_call: TRBV29-1
d_call: TRBD2
j_call: TRBJ2-1
clone_size: NA

cdr3_aa: CSAYTETQYF
cdr3_nt: TGCAGTGCCTACACGGAGACCCAGTACTTC
v_call: TRBV20-1
d_call: NA
j_call: TRBJ2-5
clone_size: many

cdr3_aa: CAITRGLSNTEAFF
cdr3_nt: TGTGCCATTACTAGAGGACTTTCGAACACTGAAGCTTTCTTT
v_call: TRBV7-2
d_call: NA
j_call: TRBJ1-1
clone_size: NA

cdr3_aa: CASSLPSRADANTGELFF
cdr3_nt: TGTGCCAGCAGCCTTCCGAGCAGGGCGGATGCGAACACCGGGGAGCTGTTTTTT
v_call: TRBV4-2
d_call: NA
j_call: TRBJ2-2
clone_size: NA

cdr3_aa: CSASRGQGRETQYF
cdr3_nt: TGCAGTGCTAGTAGGGGACAGGGACGGGAGACCCAGTACTTC
v_call: TRBV20-1
d_call: TRBD1
j_call: TRBJ2-5
clone_size: NA

cdr3_aa: CASTPAPWASGNTIYF
cdr3_nt: TGTGCCAGCACCCCCGCCCCCTGGGCGAGTGGAAACACCATATATTTT
v_call: TRBV28
d_call: NA
j_call: TRBJ1-3
clone_size: NA

cdr3_aa: CASRRINYGYTF
cdr3_nt: TGTGCCAGCAGGAGGATTAACTATGGCTACACCTTC
v_call: TRBV12-3/TRBV12-4
d_call: NA
j_call: TRBJ1-2
clone_size: few

cdr3_aa: CASSVGVVSRGKLNEQFF
cdr3_nt: TGTGCCAGCAGCGTAGGCGTCGTATCCCGGGGAAAGTTAAATGAGCAGTTCTTC
v_call: TRBV9
d_call: NA
j_call: TRBJ2-1
clone_size: few

cdr3_aa: CANMGGDRGHSEQYF
cdr3_nt: TGTGCCAACATGGGAGGAGACAGGGGGCACAGCGAGCAGTACTTC
v_call: TRBV6-1
d_call: TRBD1
j_call: TRBJ2-7
clone_size: NA

cdr3_aa: CASPGPKTQYF
cdr3_nt: TGTGCCTCTCCCGGACCCAAGACCCAGTACTTC
v_call: TRBV30
d_call: NA
j_call: TRBJ2-5
clone_size: few

cdr3_aa: CASSFGQGRTEAFF
cdr3_nt: TGTGCCAGCAGCTTCGGACAGGGGAGGACTGAAGCTTTCTTT
v_call: TRBV7-2
d_call: TRBD1
j_call: TRBJ1-1
clone_size: few

cdr3_aa: CASSIVGGYYNEQFF
cdr3_nt: TGTGCCAGTAGTATAGTTGGCGGCTACTACAATGAGCAGTTCTTC
v_call: TRBV19
d_call: NA
j_call: TRBJ2-1
clone_size: few

cdr3_aa: CASSPASGRGGSYEQYF
cdr3_nt: TGTGCCAGCAGTCCAGCATCGGGGCGGGGGGGGTCCTACGAGCAGTACTTC
v_call: TRBV27
d_call: TRBD2
j_call: TRBJ2-7
clone_size: few

cdr3_aa: CSAIHRGAFF
cdr3_nt: TGCAGTGCTATCCACAGAGGCGCTTTCTTT
v_call: TRBV20-1
d_call: NA
j_call: TRBJ1-1
clone_size: few

cdr3_aa: CASSLSFGVGVAKNIQYF
cdr3_nt: TGTGCCAGCAGTTTATCGTTCGGGGTAGGGGTGGCCAAAAACATTCAGTACTTC
v_call: TRBV27
d_call: NA
j_call: TRBJ2-4
clone_size: NA

cdr3_aa: CASSLAGTRMHTQYF
cdr3_nt: TGTGCCAGCAGTCTCGCCGGGACTAGAATGCATACGCAGTATTTT
v_call: TRBV27
d_call: TRBD2
j_call: TRBJ2-3
clone_size: few

cdr3_aa: CASGDRLGLNEQYF
cdr3_nt: TGCGCCAGCGGAGATCGACTAGGTCTTAACGAGCAGTACTTC
v_call: TRBV4-1
d_call: NA
j_call: TRBJ2-7
clone_size: many

cdr3_aa: CASRRFQETQYF
cdr3_nt: TGTGCCAGCAGGAGGTTCCAAGAGACCCAGTACTTC
v_call: TRBV12-3/TRBV12-4
d_call: NA
j_call: TRBJ2-5
clone_size: NA

cdr3_aa: CASSSTGARRNEQFF
cdr3_nt: TGTGCCAGCAGTTCTACAGGGGCCAGGAGAAATGAGCAGTTCTTC
v_call: TRBV12-3/TRBV12-4
d_call: TRBD1
j_call: TRBJ2-1
clone_size: NA

cdr3_aa: CSASGAVANYGYTF
cdr3_nt: TGCAGTGCTAGCGGGGCCGTAGCTAACTATGGCTACACCTTC
v_call: TRBV20-1
d_call: NA
j_call: TRBJ1-2
clone_size: NA

cdr3_aa: CASSLLGGRAETQYF
cdr3_nt: TGTGCCAGCAGCTTATTAGGCGGGAGGGCCGAGACCCAGTACTTC
v_call: TRBV7-2
d_call: TRBD2
j_call: TRBJ2-5
clone_size: many

cdr3_aa: CASSLALEQYF
cdr3_nt: TGTGCCAGCAGCTTAGCCCTCGAGCAGTACTTC
v_call: TRBV7-2
d_call: NA
j_call: TRBJ2-7
clone_size: many

cdr3_aa: CASSFGTVDYGYTF
cdr3_nt: TGTGCCAGCAGCTTCGGGACAGTCGACTATGGCTACACCTTC
v_call: TRBV11-1
d_call: TRBD1
j_call: TRBJ1-2
clone_size: NA

cdr3_aa: CSAQIGGSRKNIQYF
cdr3_nt: TGCAGTGCTCAGATAGGGGGGTCCCGGAAAAACATTCAGTACTTC
v_call: TRBV20-1
d_call: NA
j_call: TRBJ2-4
clone_size: NA

cdr3_aa: CSARDITTEAFF
cdr3_nt: TGCAGTGCTAGAGATATAACAACTGAAGCTTTCTTT
v_call: TRBV20-1
d_call: NA
j_call: TRBJ1-1
clone_size: NA

cdr3_aa: CASSAGGTFSTDTQYF
cdr3_nt: TGTGCCAGCAGCGCGGGGGGGACTTTTAGCACAGATACGCAGTATTTT
v_call: TRBV9
d_call: TRBD2
j_call: TRBJ2-3
clone_size: NA